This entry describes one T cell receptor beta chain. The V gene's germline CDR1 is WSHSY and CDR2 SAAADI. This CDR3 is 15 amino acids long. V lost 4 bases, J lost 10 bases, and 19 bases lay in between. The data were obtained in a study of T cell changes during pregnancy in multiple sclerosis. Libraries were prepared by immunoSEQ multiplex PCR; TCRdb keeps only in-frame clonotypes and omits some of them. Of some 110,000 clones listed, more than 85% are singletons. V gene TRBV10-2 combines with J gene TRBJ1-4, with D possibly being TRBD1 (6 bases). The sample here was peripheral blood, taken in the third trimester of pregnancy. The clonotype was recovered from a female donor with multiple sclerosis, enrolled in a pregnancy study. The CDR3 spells CASSGKATGGGKLFF. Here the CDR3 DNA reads TGCGCCAGCAGTGGGAAGGCGACAGGCGGCGGAAAACTGTTTTTT.